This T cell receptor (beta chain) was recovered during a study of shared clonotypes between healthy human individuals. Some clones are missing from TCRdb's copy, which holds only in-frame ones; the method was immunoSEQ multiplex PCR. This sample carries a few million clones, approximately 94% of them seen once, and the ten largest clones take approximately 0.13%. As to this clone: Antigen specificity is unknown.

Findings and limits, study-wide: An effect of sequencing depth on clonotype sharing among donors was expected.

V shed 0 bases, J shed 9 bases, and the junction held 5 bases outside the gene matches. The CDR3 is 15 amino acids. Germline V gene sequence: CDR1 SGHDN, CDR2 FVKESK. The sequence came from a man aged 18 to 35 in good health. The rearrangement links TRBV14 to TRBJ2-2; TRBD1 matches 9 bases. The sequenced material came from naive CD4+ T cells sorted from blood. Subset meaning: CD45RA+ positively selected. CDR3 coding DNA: TGTGCCAGCAGCCAAGATCGAACAGGGGGCAGGGAGCTGTTTTTT. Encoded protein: CASSQDRTGGRELFF.